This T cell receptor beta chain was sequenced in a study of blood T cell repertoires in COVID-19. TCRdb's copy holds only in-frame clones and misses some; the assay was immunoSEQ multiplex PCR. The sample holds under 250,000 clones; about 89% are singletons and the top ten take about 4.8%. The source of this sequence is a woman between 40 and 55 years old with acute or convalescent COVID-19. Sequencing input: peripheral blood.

In DNA, the CDR3 is TGCGCCAGCAGCCCAGTCTCAGGGACAGGGCGAGAAAAACTGTTTTTT. It yields the protein CASSPVSGTGREKLFF. The gene calls are TRBV4-1 and TRBJ1-4; TRBD1 aligns across 9 bases. Germline values: CDR1 MGHRA, CDR2 YSYEKL. Trimming at V came to 4 bases and at J to 8 bases, leaving 11 bases not matched to a gene. This CDR3 comprises 16 residues.